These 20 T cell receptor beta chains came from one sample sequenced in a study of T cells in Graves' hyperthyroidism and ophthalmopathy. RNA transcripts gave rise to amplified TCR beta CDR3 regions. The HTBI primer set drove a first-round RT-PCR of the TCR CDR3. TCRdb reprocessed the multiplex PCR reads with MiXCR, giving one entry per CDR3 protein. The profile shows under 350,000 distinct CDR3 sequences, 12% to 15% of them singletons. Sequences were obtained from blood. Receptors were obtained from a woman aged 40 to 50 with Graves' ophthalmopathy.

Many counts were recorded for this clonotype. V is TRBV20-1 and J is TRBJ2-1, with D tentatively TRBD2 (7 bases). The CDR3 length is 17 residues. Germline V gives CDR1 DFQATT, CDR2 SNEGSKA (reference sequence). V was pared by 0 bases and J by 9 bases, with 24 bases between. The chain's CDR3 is CSARDFRWGGPGGEQFF. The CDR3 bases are TGCAGTGCTAGAGATTTCAGGTGGGGGGGCCCCGGTGGTGAGCAGTTCTTC.

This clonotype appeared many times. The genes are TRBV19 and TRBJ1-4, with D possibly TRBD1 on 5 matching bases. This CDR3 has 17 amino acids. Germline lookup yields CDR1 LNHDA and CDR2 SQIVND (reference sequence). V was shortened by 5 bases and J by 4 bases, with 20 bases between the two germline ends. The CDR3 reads CASSHGTWTRVNEKLFF. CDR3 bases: TGTGCCAGTAGTCATGGAACATGGACACGGGTTAATGAAAAACTGTTTTTT.

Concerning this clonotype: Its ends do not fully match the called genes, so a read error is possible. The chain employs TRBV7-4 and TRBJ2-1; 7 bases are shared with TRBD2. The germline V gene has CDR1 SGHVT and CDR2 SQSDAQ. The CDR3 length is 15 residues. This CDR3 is CACSLAGSSYNGQFF. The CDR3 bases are TGTGCCTGCAGCTTAGCGGGTAGCTCCTACAATGGGCAGTTCTTC.

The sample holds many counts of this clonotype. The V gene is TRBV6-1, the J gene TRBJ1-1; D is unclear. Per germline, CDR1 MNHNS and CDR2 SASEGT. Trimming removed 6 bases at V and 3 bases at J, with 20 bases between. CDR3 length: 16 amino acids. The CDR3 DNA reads TGTGCCAGCAGCCATGGGTACCAGACTAGTGACACTGAAGCTTTCTTT. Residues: CASSHGYQTSDTEAFF.

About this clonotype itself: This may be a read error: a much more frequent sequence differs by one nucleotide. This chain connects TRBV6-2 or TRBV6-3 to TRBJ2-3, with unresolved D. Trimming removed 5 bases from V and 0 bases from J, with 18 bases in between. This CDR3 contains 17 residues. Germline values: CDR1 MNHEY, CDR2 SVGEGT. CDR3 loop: CASSVIDGYRSTDTQYF. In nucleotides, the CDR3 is TGTGCCAGCAGTGTAATAGATGGATATCGCAGCACAGATACGCAGTATTTT.

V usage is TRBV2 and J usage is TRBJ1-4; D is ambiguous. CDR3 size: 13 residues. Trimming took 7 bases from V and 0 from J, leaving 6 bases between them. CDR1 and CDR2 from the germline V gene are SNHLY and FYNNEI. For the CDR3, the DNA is TGTGCCAGCATGGCAGCAACTAATGAAAAACTGTTTTTT. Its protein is CASMAATNEKLFF. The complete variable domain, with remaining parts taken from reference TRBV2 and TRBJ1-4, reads EPEVTQTPSHQVTQMGQEVILRCVPISNHLYFYWYRQILGQKVEFLVSFYNNEISEKSEIFDDQFSVERPDGSNFTLKIRSTKLEDSAMYFCASMAATNEKLFFGSGTQLSVL.

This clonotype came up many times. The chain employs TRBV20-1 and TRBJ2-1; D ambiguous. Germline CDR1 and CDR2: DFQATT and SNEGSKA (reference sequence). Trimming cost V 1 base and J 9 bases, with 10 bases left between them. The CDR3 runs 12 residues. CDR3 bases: TGCAGTGCTAGAGGGGCATGGGTTGAGCAGTTCTTC. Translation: CSARGAWVEQFF.

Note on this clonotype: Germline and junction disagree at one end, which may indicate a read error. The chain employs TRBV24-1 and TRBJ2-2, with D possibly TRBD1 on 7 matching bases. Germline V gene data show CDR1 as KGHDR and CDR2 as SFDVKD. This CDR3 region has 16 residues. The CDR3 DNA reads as TGTGCCACCAGTGATTTCAAGACAGGGCGAACCGGGGGGCTGTTTTTT. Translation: CATSDFKTGRTGGLFF.

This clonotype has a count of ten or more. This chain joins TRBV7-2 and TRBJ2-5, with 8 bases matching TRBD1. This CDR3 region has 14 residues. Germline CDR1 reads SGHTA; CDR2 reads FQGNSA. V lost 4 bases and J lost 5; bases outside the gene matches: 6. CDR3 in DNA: TGTGCCAGCAGCTCCGACCAGGGGGCGGAGACCCAGTACTTC. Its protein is CASSSDQGAETQYF.

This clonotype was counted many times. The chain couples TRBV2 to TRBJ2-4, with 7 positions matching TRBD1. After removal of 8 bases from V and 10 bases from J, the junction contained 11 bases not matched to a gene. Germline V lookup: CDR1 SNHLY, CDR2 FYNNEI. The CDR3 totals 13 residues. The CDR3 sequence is CASSSTTGDIQYF. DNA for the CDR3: TGTGCCAGCTCTTCGACAACAGGGGATATTCAGTACTTC.

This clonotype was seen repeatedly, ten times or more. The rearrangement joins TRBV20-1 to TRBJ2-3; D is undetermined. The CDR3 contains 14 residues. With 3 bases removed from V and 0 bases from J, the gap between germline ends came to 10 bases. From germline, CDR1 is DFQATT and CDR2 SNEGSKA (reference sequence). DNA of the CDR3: TGCAGTGCTAGCGGCCAATTAAGCACAGATACGCAGTATTTT. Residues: CSASGQLSTDTQYF.

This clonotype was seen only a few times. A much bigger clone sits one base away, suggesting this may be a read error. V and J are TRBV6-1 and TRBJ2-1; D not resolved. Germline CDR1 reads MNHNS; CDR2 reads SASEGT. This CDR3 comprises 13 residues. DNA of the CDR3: TGTGCCAGCAGTGATCTCGGGTTCAATGAGCAGTCCTTC. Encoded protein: CASSDLGFNEQSF.

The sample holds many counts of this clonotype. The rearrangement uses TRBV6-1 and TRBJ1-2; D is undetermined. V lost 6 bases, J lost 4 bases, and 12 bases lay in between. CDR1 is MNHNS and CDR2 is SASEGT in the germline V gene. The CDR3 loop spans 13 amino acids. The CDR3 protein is CASRNSETYGYTF. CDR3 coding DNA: TGTGCCAGCAGAAACAGTGAAACCTATGGCTACACCTTC.

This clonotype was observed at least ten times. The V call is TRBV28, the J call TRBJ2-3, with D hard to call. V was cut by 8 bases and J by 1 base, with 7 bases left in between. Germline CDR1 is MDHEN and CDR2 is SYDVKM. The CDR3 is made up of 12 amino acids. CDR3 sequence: CASSTRTDTQYF. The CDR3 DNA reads TGTGCCAGCTCGACTCGCACAGATACGCAGTATTTT.

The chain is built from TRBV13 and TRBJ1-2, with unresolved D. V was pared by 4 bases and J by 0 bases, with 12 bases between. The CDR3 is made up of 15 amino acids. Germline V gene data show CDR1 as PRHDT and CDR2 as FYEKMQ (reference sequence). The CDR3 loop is CASSYLIGANYGYTF. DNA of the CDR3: TGTGCCAGCAGCTACCTTATAGGAGCTAACTATGGCTACACCTTC.

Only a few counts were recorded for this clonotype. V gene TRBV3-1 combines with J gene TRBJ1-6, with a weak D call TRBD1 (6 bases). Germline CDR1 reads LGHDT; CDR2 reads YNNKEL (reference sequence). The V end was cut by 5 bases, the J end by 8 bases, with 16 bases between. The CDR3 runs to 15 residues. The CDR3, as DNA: TGTGCCAGCAGCTCTTCAGGGGTTAAGGATTCACCCCTCCACTTT. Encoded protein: CASSSSGVKDSPLHF.

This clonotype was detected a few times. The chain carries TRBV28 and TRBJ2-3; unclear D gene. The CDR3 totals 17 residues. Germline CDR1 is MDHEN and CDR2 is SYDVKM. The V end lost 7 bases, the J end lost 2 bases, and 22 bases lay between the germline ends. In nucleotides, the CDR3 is TGTGCCAGCATCGGTCCGGCCTTAGGACCCAACACAGATACGCAGTATTTT. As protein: CASIGPALGPNTDTQYF.

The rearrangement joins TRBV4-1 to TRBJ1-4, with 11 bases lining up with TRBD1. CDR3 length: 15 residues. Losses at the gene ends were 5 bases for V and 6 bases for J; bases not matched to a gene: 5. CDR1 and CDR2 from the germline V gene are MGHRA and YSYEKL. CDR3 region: CASSDGTGGYEKLFF. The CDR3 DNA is TGCGCCAGCAGCGACGGGACAGGGGGTTATGAAAAACTGTTTTTT.

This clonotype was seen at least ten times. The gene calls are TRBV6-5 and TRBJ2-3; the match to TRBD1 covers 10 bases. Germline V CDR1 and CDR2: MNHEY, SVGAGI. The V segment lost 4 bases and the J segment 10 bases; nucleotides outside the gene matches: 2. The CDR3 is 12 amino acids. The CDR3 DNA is TGTGCCAGCAGTTCCGGGACAGGGGCGCAGTATTTT. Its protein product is CASSSGTGAQYF.

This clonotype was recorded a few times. The CDR3 sequence: CASSSNRASSYEQYF. The CDR3 DNA reads as TGTGCCAGCAGCTCGAACAGGGCCAGCTCCTACGAGCAGTACTTC. This chain links TRBV7-9 with TRBJ2-7; weak D call: TRBD1 (6 bases). The V gene lost 4 bases and the J gene lost 0 bases, with 13 bases spanning the gap. The CDR3 totals 15 residues. CDR1 and CDR2 from the germline V gene are SEHNR and FQNEAQ (reference sequence).